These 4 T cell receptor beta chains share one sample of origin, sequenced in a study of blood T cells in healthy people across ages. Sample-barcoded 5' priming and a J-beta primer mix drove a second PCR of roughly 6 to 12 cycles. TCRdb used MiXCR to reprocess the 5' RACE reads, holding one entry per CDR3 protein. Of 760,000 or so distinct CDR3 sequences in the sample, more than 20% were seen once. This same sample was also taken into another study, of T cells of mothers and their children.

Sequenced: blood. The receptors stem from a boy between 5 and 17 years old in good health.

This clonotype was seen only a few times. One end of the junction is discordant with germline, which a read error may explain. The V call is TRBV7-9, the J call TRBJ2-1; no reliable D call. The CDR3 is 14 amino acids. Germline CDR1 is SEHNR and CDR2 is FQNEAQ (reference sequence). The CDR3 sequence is CASSLVIQSLEQFF. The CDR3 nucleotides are TGTGCCAGCAGCTTAGTTATACAGTCTCTTGAGCAGTTCTTT.

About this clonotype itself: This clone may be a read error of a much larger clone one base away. CDR3 region: CVSSYTDTQYF. The CDR3 nucleotides are TGTGTCAGCAGTTACACAGATACGCAGTATTTT. The rearrangement uses TRBV6-2 or TRBV6-3 and TRBJ2-3; D gene unclear. The CDR3 sequence is 11 residues long. Germline V gene lookup returns CDR1 MNHEY and CDR2 SVGEGT.

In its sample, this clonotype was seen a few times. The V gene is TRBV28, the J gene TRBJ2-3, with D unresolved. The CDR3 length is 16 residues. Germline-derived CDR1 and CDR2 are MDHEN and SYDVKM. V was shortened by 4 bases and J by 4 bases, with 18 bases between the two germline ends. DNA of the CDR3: TGTGCCAGCAGTTATATGGGTGAAGGGTTTTCAGATACGCAGTATTTT. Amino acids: CASSYMGEGFSDTQYF.

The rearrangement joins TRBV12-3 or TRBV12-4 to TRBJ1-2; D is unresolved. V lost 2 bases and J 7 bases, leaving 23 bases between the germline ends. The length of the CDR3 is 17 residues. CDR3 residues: CASSLLWQWESNLGYTF. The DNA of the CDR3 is TGTGCCAGCAGTTTACTTTGGCAGTGGGAATCAAACCTTGGCTACACCTTC.